Each of the 11 T cell receptor beta chains below was sequenced from the same sample in a study of T cell changes during pregnancy in multiple sclerosis. Here immunoSEQ multiplex PCR was the method, and the copy in TCRdb shows in-frame clones only, minus some. This table has about 77,000 clones, 90% to 95% appearing once. The specimen was peripheral blood, collected after pregnancy. Receptor source: a female donor in good health, enrolled as a control in a pregnancy study.

This chain uses TRBV5-8 with TRBJ1-2, with 9 nucleotides matching TRBD1. J lost 2 bases, V lost 4 bases, and 6 bases had no gene match. Looked up from germline, CDR1 is SGHTS and CDR2 is YDEGEE. The CDR3 runs to 15 residues. The CDR3 nucleotides read TGTGCCAGCAGCGACAGGACAGGGGCGAACTATGGCTACACCTTC. It encodes CASSDRTGANYGYTF.

The rearrangement joins TRBV28 to TRBJ2-4, with 12 bases lining up with TRBD2. From germline, CDR1 is MDHEN and CDR2 SYDVKM. This CDR3 has 18 residues. V trimming: 6 bases; J trimming: 1 base; junction bases outside the gene matches: 10. Here the CDR3 reads CASRYTGLAGMAKNIQYF. In DNA, the CDR3 is TGTGCCAGCAGATATACTGGACTAGCGGGAATGGCCAAAAACATTCAGTACTTC.

The rearrangement uses TRBV10-3 and TRBJ2-3, with 7 bases identical to TRBD1. The CDR3 sequence is 15 residues long. Germline values: CDR1 ENHRY, CDR2 SYGVKD. J was trimmed by 0 bases and V by 6 bases; bases with no gene match: 6. The CDR3 protein is CAIRETGQSTDTQYF. The CDR3 DNA reads as TGTGCCATCAGGGAAACGGGACAGAGCACAGATACGCAGTATTTT.

This chain uses TRBV19 with TRBJ1-5, with 7 bases identical to TRBD1. The CDR3 consists of 20 residues. The ends lost 5 bases at V and 0 bases at J; junction bases unmatched: 19. Germline V gene lookup returns CDR1 LNHDA and CDR2 SQIVND (reference sequence). The CDR3 region has the DNA TGTGCCAGTAGTCCTCGATACAGGGGCCGGATGATTGATAGCAATCAGCCCCAGCATTTT. This encodes CASSPRYRGRMIDSNQPQHF.

This chain joins TRBV28 and TRBJ2-1; 11 bases line up with TRBD2. Germline V CDR1 and CDR2: MDHEN, SYDVKM. This CDR3 contains 15 residues. The junction had 9 bases not matched to a gene; V was cut back by 6 bases and J by 8 bases. CDR3 sequence reads: CASRLAGGGYDEQFF. The CDR3 DNA reads TGTGCCAGCAGGCTAGCGGGAGGAGGGTACGATGAGCAGTTCTTC.

This rearrangement joins TRBV25-1 to TRBJ2-1, with TRBD2 matching over 9 bases. V lost 1 base, J lost 7 bases, and 8 bases stayed unmatched. CDR3 length: 16 amino acids. Germline-derived CDR1 and CDR2 are MGHDK and SYGVNS. In DNA, the CDR3 is TGTGCCAGCAGTGAATTTGCGGGAGGGCGTAGGAATGAGCAGTTCTTC. Its translation is CASSEFAGGRRNEQFF.

The CDR3 coding sequence is TGTGCCAGCAGCTTAGTGGACAGCAATGAGCAGTTCTTC. Translation gives CASSLVDSNEQFF. This chain links TRBV13 with TRBJ2-1, with D tentatively TRBD1 (6 bases). Germline CDR1 PRHDT, CDR2 FYEKMQ (reference sequence). Trimming stripped 1 base from V and 6 bases from J, with 7 bases between. This CDR3 is 13 amino acids long.

V gene TRBV11-3 combines with J gene TRBJ1-1; D uncertain. The CDR3 is made up of 13 amino acids. The V gene's germline CDR1 is SGHNT and CDR2 YENEEA. V was trimmed by 5 bases and J by 0 bases, leaving 7 bases between them. The CDR3 DNA is TGTGCCAGCAGCCGGAGCTTGAACACTGAAGCTTTCTTT. This sequence encodes CASSRSLNTEAFF.

This clone has just one count. The chain combines TRBV4-3 with TRBJ2-5; 8 bases are shared with TRBD1. CDR3 size: 20 residues. The germline V gene has CDR1 LGHNA and CDR2 YSLEER. Unmatched junction bases numbered 16, after V lost 0 bases and J lost 1 base. CDR3 DNA sequence: TGCGCCAGCAGCCAAGATCCGGCCCCAGGGGGCCCCGGGGGCCAAGAGACCCAGTACTTC. Its protein product is CASSQDPAPGGPGGQETQYF.

The chain joins TRBV5-8 to TRBJ2-7; maybe TRBD2 (6 bases). Germline CDR1 SGHTS, CDR2 YDEGEE. The CDR3 runs to 13 residues. V lost 4 bases, J lost 7 bases, and 15 bases lay in between. CDR3 in DNA: TGTGCCAGCAGCGGAGGGTTCCTTGGGGAGCAGTACTTC. This gives the protein CASSGGFLGEQYF.

The V call is TRBV6-1, the J call TRBJ1-2; D gene unclear. The CDR3 is made up of 16 amino acids. V was trimmed by 1 base and J by 5 bases, leaving 17 bases between them. Germline V gives CDR1 MNHNS, CDR2 SASEGT. The CDR3 loop is CASSEGGRGMGYGYTF. The DNA of the CDR3 is TGTGCCAGCAGTGAAGGGGGTCGGGGAATGGGGTATGGCTACACCTTC.